This TCR beta chain emerged from a study of patients and donors after allogeneic stem cell transplantation. This CDR3 comprises 12 residues. Germline V gene lookup returns CDR1 SGHTA and CDR2 FQGNSA. Trimming took 5 bases from V and 9 from J, leaving 14 bases between them. One entry per CDR3 protein, called by TCRdb with MiXCR from the RT-PCR reads. The sample has approximately 410,000 distinct CDR3 sequences, 15% to 20% seen once. This sequence was found in a human donor who was either an allogeneic HSCT recipient or a stem cell or donor lymphocyte infusion donor (not recorded which). It is not recorded whose cells these are; they may come from a transplant donor. V usage is TRBV7-2 and J usage is TRBJ2-7, with D possibly being TRBD1 (5 bases). Sequencing input: blood, either unsorted or a sorted T cell fraction (not recorded which). CDR3 residues: CASSTPNQGQYF. The CDR3, as DNA: TGTGCCAGCAGCACCCCCAATCAGGGGCAGTACTTC.